These 22 T cell receptor beta chains came from one sample sequenced in a study of early T cells in non-severe SARS-CoV-2 infection (dated by TCRdb to about 2021). Preparation of the library involved 5' RACE. TCRdb names NextSeq 500 as the instrument used. Clones were called with MiXCR by TCRdb after fastp trimmed the public reads at Q25, and only in-frame beta chains were retained. Identical CDR3 proteins give one entry, which carries the most common genes and DNA. A total of 50,000 to 65,000 distinct CDR3 sequences appear in this sample, roughly 7.8% of them only once. Roughly a tenth of the sample lies in the top ten. The sequences come from whole blood, collected at baseline. These receptors were taken from an adult who was a healthcare worker with PCR-confirmed SARS-CoV-2 infection or an uninfected control (not recorded which).

This clonotype was detected many times. The gene calls are TRBV9 and TRBJ2-7; D remains ambiguous. Trimming left V 0 bases short and J 3 bases short, with 7 bases between. The CDR3 covers 13 residues. CDR1 is SGDLS, CDR2 YYNGEE, per germline. CDR3: CASSVGNYYEQYF. Written as DNA, the CDR3 is TGTGCCAGCAGCGTAGGGAATTACTACGAGCAGTACTTC.

This clonotype was detected a few times. The V gene is TRBV14, the J gene TRBJ1-6; D remains ambiguous. The CDR3 totals 13 residues. CDR1 is SGHDN and CDR2 is FVKESK in the germline V gene. Trimming took off 2 bases at V and 5 bases at J, with 4 bases between the two ends. The CDR3 here is CASSQQDNSPLHF. CDR3 DNA sequence: TGTGCCAGCAGCCAACAAGATAATTCACCCCTCCACTTT.

This clonotype was counted at least ten times. The V call is TRBV7-6, the J call TRBJ1-2; D is possibly TRBD1 (6 bases). CDR1 SGHVS and CDR2 FNYEAQ come from the germline V gene. This CDR3 contains 15 residues. V was shortened by 1 base and J by 5 bases, with 14 bases between the two germline ends. CDR3 nucleotides: TGTGCCAGCAGCTTAGTTGCAGGGGCGGGGTATGGCTACACCTTC. Translated, it gives CASSLVAGAGYGYTF.

This clonotype appeared a few times. The chain uses TRBV9 and TRBJ2-1; 7 positions match TRBD2. V shed 3 bases and J 15 bases; nucleotides not matched to a gene: 21. This CDR3 is 16 amino acids long. CDR1 and CDR2 from the germline V gene are SGDLS and YYNGEE. CDR3 DNA: TGTGCCAGCAGCGCTGGTCCCGGGACTAAGCTGGTTGGGGCGTTCTTC. Translation: CASSAGPGTKLVGAFF.

This clonotype was found a few times. The CDR3 bases are TGTGCCAGCAGCTTAGGGTCTGGGGCTGAAGCTTTCTTT. Translated: CASSLGSGAEAFF. The genes are TRBV7-6 and TRBJ1-1; D is undetermined. CDR3 length: 13 amino acids. From germline, CDR1 is SGHVS and CDR2 FNYEAQ. V gave up 1 base and J gave up 6 bases, with 9 bases separating them.

This clonotype was seen repeatedly, ten times or more. This chain connects TRBV18 to TRBJ2-7; D possibly corresponds to TRBD1 (6 bases). V dropped 0 bases and J dropped 1 base, with 10 bases sitting between them. The CDR3 length is 15 residues. Germline CDR1 KGHSH, CDR2 LQKENI. CDR3 in amino acids: CASSPPSGQSYEQYF. The CDR3, as DNA: TGTGCCAGCTCACCACCTTCCGGACAGTCCTACGAGCAGTACTTC.

This clonotype was detected a few times. The chain carries TRBV20-1 and TRBJ2-7; D gene unclear. The length of the CDR3 is 13 residues. Trimming shortened V by 2 bases and J by 1 base, and 9 bases separated the two germline ends. CDR1 is DFQATT and CDR2 is SNEGSKA in the germline V gene (reference sequence). In DNA form, the CDR3 reads TGCAGTGCTAGACGTGACGGTTCCTACGAGCAGTACTTC. Its translation is CSARRDGSYEQYF.

This clonotype appeared many times. This sequence joins TRBV7-2 and TRBJ2-7, with D perhaps assigned TRBD1 or TRBD2 (5 bases each). Germline V gene lookup returns CDR1 SGHTA and CDR2 FQGNSA. V gave up 4 bases and J gave up 3 bases, with 13 bases separating them. The CDR3 loop spans 14 amino acids. The DNA of the CDR3 is TGTGCCAGCAGCTCCCTATCTGGGGGCTACGAGCAGTACTTC. Residues: CASSSLSGGYEQYF.

This clonotype has a count of ten or more. The rearrangement uses TRBV28 and TRBJ2-3, with unresolved D. Germline values: CDR1 MDHEN, CDR2 SYDVKM. V dropped 8 bases and J dropped 0 bases, with 9 bases sitting between them. CDR3 length equals 13 residues. The CDR3 is CASGYGSTDTQYF. The CDR3 DNA sequence: TGTGCCAGCGGTTACGGGAGCACAGATACGCAGTATTTT.

This clonotype was seen ten or more times. The chain combines TRBV21-1 with TRBJ2-2; the table's D call, TRBD1, was not checked against the DNA. TRBV21-1 is a documented pseudogene. CDR3 length: 16 amino acids. CDR3 residues: CATPTGKGANTGELFF. For the CDR3, the DNA is TGTGCCACCCCCACGGGGAAGGGGGCAAACACCGGGGAGCTGTTTTTT.

This clonotype has more than one count but fewer than ten. J is TRBJ2-3 and V is TRBV7-2; D may be TRBD2 (6 bases). Germline V lookup: CDR1 SGHTA, CDR2 FQGNSA. Trimming took 4 bases from V and 1 from J, leaving 18 bases between them. The CDR3 length is 17 residues. The CDR3 reads CASSYMMRLGGTDTQYF. The DNA for the CDR3 is TGTGCCAGCAGCTATATGATGAGACTAGGCGGCACAGATACGCAGTATTTT.

The sample holds many counts of this clonotype. The chain couples TRBV18 to TRBJ2-5; no definite D call. The CDR3 contains 13 residues. Germline CDR1 is KGHSH and CDR2 is LQKENI. Trimming shortened V by 0 bases and J by 4 bases, and 6 bases separated the two germline ends. The CDR3 reads CASSPPTVETQYF. The CDR3 nucleotides read TGTGCCAGCTCACCACCTACTGTAGAGACCCAGTACTTC.

This clonotype was counted many times. The chain recombines TRBV7-2 with TRBJ2-3; tentatively, D is TRBD1 or TRBD2 (7 bases each). The CDR3 has 17 amino acids. Trimming took 1 base from V and 0 from J, leaving 14 bases between them. CDR1 is SGHTA and CDR2 is FQGNSA in the germline V gene. CDR3 protein: CASSLGGGGLSTDTQYF. The CDR3 DNA follows: TGTGCCAGCAGCTTAGGGGGAGGGGGCCTTAGCACAGATACGCAGTATTTT.

The table lists this clonotype with many counts. The genes are TRBV15 and TRBJ2-1; 7 nucleotides align to TRBD2. Germline loops: CDR1 LNHNV, CDR2 YYDKDF (reference sequence). The CDR3 is 16 amino acids. Trimming at V came to 0 bases and at J to 4 bases, leaving 6 bases not matched to a gene. The CDR3 nucleotides are TGTGCCACCAGCAGAGATGGGAGCGGGGATTACAATGAGCAGTTCTTC. Protein: CATSRDGSGDYNEQFF.

J is TRBJ2-1 and V is TRBV9, with D possibly being TRBD2 (6 bases). From germline, CDR1 is SGDLS and CDR2 YYNGEE. This CDR3 contains 15 residues. The ends were cut back, 0 bases at V and 2 bases at J, with 9 bases in the middle. This CDR3 is CASSVGGKPYNEQFF. CDR3 DNA sequence: TGTGCCAGCAGCGTAGGCGGGAAGCCCTACAATGAGCAGTTCTTC.

The V and J genes are TRBV4-2 and TRBJ2-7; TRBD2 matches at 10 bases. Losses at the gene ends were 4 bases for V and 0 bases for J; bases not matched to a gene: 6. Germline V gene data show CDR1 as LGHNA and CDR2 as YNFKEQ. This CDR3 comprises 16 residues. The CDR3 DNA reads as TGTGCCAGCAGCCCGAGATCTAGCGGGAGCTCCTACGAGCAGTACTTC. Protein product: CASSPRSSGSSYEQYF.

This clonotype was detected only a few times. This sequence joins TRBV5-1 and TRBJ2-7; no reliable D call. CDR3 length equals 15 residues. Germline values: CDR1 SGHRS, CDR2 YFSETQ. V lost 1 base, J lost 1 base, and 12 bases lay in between. CDR3 nucleotides: TGCGCCAGCAGCTTGACGGACGGACCGTCCTACGAGCAGTACTTC. It yields the protein CASSLTDGPSYEQYF.

There are many counts of this clonotype. The chain links TRBV10-3 to TRBJ2-2; D remains ambiguous. The CDR3 runs 13 residues. Germline CDR1 and CDR2: ENHRY and SYGVKD. Trimming shortened V by 2 bases and J by 6 bases, and 7 bases separated the two germline ends. CDR3 bases: TGTGCCATCAGTGAGGGCTTCGCCGGGGAGCTGTTTTTT. This gives the protein CAISEGFAGELFF.

This clonotype was observed a few times. The chain employs TRBV29-1 and TRBJ2-7; 8 bases match TRBD1. Germline values: CDR1 SQVTM, CDR2 ANQGSEA. This CDR3 contains 13 residues. With V trimmed by 5 bases and J by 6 bases, 9 bases remained unmatched. The CDR3 DNA reads as TGCAGCGTTCGGACAGGGTCCCGGGGCGAGCAGTACTTC. This sequence encodes CSVRTGSRGEQYF.

This chain joins TRBV27 and TRBJ2-3; 7 nucleotides match TRBD2. Germline loops: CDR1 MNHEY, CDR2 SMNVEV (reference sequence). The CDR3 is 16 amino acids. The trim removed 8 bases at V and 5 bases at J, leaving 16 bases unmatched. The CDR3 sequence: CASRPRLAEKRDTQYF. The CDR3 nucleotides are TGTGCCAGCCGTCCCAGGCTAGCGGAAAAGAGAGATACGCAGTATTTT.

This CDR3 is CASSLSQNTEAFF. CDR3 nucleotides: TGTGCCAGCAGCTTGTCACAGAACACTGAAGCTTTCTTT. The chain joins TRBV7-9 to TRBJ1-1, with D unclear. Germline V CDR1 and CDR2: SEHNR, FQNEAQ (reference sequence). The CDR3 totals 13 residues. The ends were cut back, 3 bases at V and 1 base at J, with 6 bases in the middle. Drawing the rest from reference TRBV7-9 and TRBJ1-1, the complete variable domain is DTGVSQNPRHKITKRGQNVTFRCDPISEHNRLYWYRQTLGQGPEFLTYFQNEAQLEKSRLLSDRFSAERPKGSFSTLEIQRTEQGDSAMYLCASSLSQNTEAFFGQGTRLTVV.

This clonotype came up many times. V and J are TRBV7-6 and TRBJ2-7; D is unclear. The CDR3 covers 13 residues. V lost 3 bases to trimming and J lost 5 bases, with 11 bases between them. Germline CDR1 SGHVS, CDR2 FNYEAQ. The CDR3 region has the DNA TGTGCCAGCAGCTTCCAGGACCTAAACGAGCAGTACTTC. It codes for CASSFQDLNEQYF. Filled out from reference TRBV7-6 and TRBJ2-7, the complete variable domain reads GAGVSQSPRYKVTKRGQDVALRCDPISGHVSLYWYRQALGQGPEFLTYFNYEAQQDKSGLPNDRFSAERPEGSISTLTIQRTEQRDSAMYRCASSFQDLNEQYFGPGTRLTVT.